This paragraph covers one T cell receptor beta chain sequence. Its cognate antigen is unknown. The data stem from a study of long-term antiretroviral therapy in people with HIV. Findings and caveats of the study: Against controls, HIV repertoires showed narrower ranges of CDR3 length.

Runs used v3.0 of the immunoSEQ assay and were done at survey level. This table comes from immunoSEQ multiplex PCR, and its TCRdb copy is limited to in-frame clones, with some not included. The table includes about 27,000 clones, 75% to 90% detected once. J gave up 7 bases and V 4 bases, and 11 bases lay outside the gene matches. Germline V lookup: CDR1 SGHRS, CDR2 YFSETQ. CDR3 length: 16 residues. Specimens carried about 0.95-11 million cryopreserved PBMC before DNA extraction. This sequence was found in a man in his forties with HIV. This material consisted of unsorted PBMCs, taken 2.3 years after starting antiretroviral therapy. This chain joins TRBV5-1 and TRBJ2-1; 10 bases align to TRBD2. The chain's CDR3 is CASSGNAAGGPNEQFF. The CDR3 coding sequence is TGCGCCAGCAGCGGGAACGCAGCGGGAGGGCCGAATGAGCAGTTCTTC.